Listed here is a single T cell receptor beta chain. Its antigen is not known. 60 Vbeta and 13 Jbeta primers were used in PCR. Profiling relied on immunoSEQ multiplex PCR, and the TCRdb table lists in-frame clones only, not all of them. The sample lists 130,000 to 150,000 clones; 60% to 80% were seen once. This sample was taken from a study of cytomegalovirus exposure and HLA in healthy donors. Study as a whole: Membership in the Caucasian-associated ancestry cluster was found for 81% of a few hundred genotyped donors.

Study-wide results and limits: Across HLA loci, a later analysis found differing TCR association rates, with DRB1 most and HLA-C fewest.

CDR1 and CDR2 from the germline V gene are SGHRS and YFSETQ. Trimming cost V 6 bases and J 1 base; bases outside gene matches: 9. The CDR3 covers 15 residues. The receptor was isolated from a woman in her 30s in good health and CMV-seronegative. The sequenced sample consisted of PBMCs. The rearrangement joins TRBV5-1 to TRBJ1-1; TRBD1 matches 7 bases. CDR3 protein: CASTIGPGGNTEAFF. CDR3 DNA sequence: TGCGCCAGCACTATAGGGCCAGGGGGGAACACTGAAGCTTTCTTT.